The next 27 T cell receptor beta chains were all read from a single sample in a study of OX40 agonist ivuxolimab in advanced cancers. Sequenced by immunoSEQ multiplex PCR; TCRdb stores in-frame clones only, minus some. The sample yields over 70,000 clones, just under 90% seen once. The sequencing used CD4+ or CD8+ T cells sorted from blood, collected in a trial of the OX40 agonist ivuxolimab. These receptors were taken from an adult with an advanced solid tumor such as melanoma, head and neck, liver or kidney cancer.

The genes are TRBV5-1 and TRBJ2-2; D may be TRBD1 (5 bases). The length of the CDR3 is 14 residues. Trimming shortened V by 2 bases and J by 7 bases, and 12 bases separated the two germline ends. The V gene's germline CDR1 is SGHRS and CDR2 YFSETQ. The CDR3 is CASSLYQGYGELFF. In nucleotides, the CDR3 is TGCGCCAGCAGCTTATACCAGGGCTACGGGGAGCTGTTTTTT.

This clone was counted between two and nine times. The rearrangement uses TRBV5-1 and TRBJ2-7; TRBD1 matches 9 bases. CDR1 is SGHRS, CDR2 YFSETQ, per germline. The CDR3 loop spans 15 amino acids. V lost 4 bases, J lost 1 base, and 6 bases stayed unmatched. The CDR3 DNA follows: TGCGCCAGCAGCGGGGGACAGGGATCATCCTACGAGCAGTACTTC. Translated: CASSGGQGSSYEQYF. Combining the CDR3 with reference TRBV5-1 and TRBJ2-7 gives the whole variable domain KAGVTQTPRYLIKTRGQQVTLSCSPISGHRSVSWYQQTPGQGLQFLFEYFSETQRNKGNFPGRFSGRQFSNSRSEMNVSTLELGDSALYLCASSGGQGSSYEQYFGPGTRLTVT.

The chain couples TRBV15 to TRBJ2-3; no reliable D call. Germline-derived CDR1 and CDR2 are LNHNV and YYDKDF (reference sequence). Trimming took 5 bases from V and 1 from J, leaving 13 bases between them. The CDR3 extends over 15 amino acids. The CDR3 reads CATSLDPRGTDTQYF. CDR3 nucleotides: TGTGCCACCAGCTTAGACCCCCGAGGCACAGATACGCAGTATTTT.

This clone was counted only a few times. The chain combines TRBV19 with TRBJ1-1, with TRBD1 identical over 9 bases. V dropped 3 bases and J dropped 11; count of bases not matched to a gene: 10. This CDR3 is built from 14 residues. Germline CDR1 LNHDA, CDR2 SQIVND (reference sequence). DNA of the CDR3: TGTGCCAGTAGTATCCCCGGGACAGGGAGGAGGGCTTTCTTT. The encoded protein is CASSIPGTGRRAFF.

This chain connects TRBV2 to TRBJ1-5, with TRBD1 identical over 7 bases. This CDR3 contains 14 residues. Trimming at V came to 4 bases and at J to 6 bases, leaving 6 bases not matched to a gene. Per the germline V gene, CDR1 is SNHLY and CDR2 is FYNNEI. The CDR3 nucleotides read TGTGCCAGCAGTGGACAGGGAGGCAGTCAGCCCCAGCATTTT. Its protein product is CASSGQGGSQPQHF.

As DNA, the CDR3 is TGCGCCGGGCAAAGGCGATACGAGCAGTACTTC. As protein: CAGQRRYEQYF. The chain employs TRBV5-1 and TRBJ2-7, with D uncertain. The CDR3 contains 11 residues. Germline V gene data show CDR1 as SGHRS and CDR2 as YFSETQ. Trimming removed 10 bases at V and 4 bases at J, with 12 bases between.

The chain has TRBV5-1 and TRBJ2-3, with TRBD2 identical over 8 bases. The CDR3 sequence is 15 residues long. V shed 0 bases and J 4 bases; nucleotides not matched to a gene: 4. CDR1 and CDR2 (germline): SGHRS, YFSETQ. The CDR3 sequence: CASSLEAGVSDTQYF. The CDR3 nucleotides read TGCGCCAGCAGCTTGGAAGCGGGAGTTTCAGATACGCAGTATTTT.

This chain joins TRBV5-1 and TRBJ2-5; 14 positions agree with TRBD2. Per germline, CDR1 SGHRS and CDR2 YFSETQ. The CDR3 runs 17 residues. With V trimmed by 3 bases and J by 1 base, 5 bases remained unmatched. As DNA, the CDR3 is TGCGCCAGCAGCTCGGGACTAGCGGGAGTAGGCCAAGAGACCCAGTACTTC. Amino acid sequence: CASSSGLAGVGQETQYF.

V gene TRBV7-3 combines with J gene TRBJ2-1; D possibly corresponds to TRBD1 (5 bases). This CDR3 region has 16 residues. Deletions cut 5 bases from V and 2 bases from J, with 16 bases between. Germline CDR1 reads SGHTA; CDR2 reads FQGTGA. CDR3 loop: CASSPSVQGPYNEQFF. The CDR3 DNA sequence: TGTGCCAGCAGCCCATCCGTGCAGGGCCCCTACAATGAGCAGTTCTTC.

The chain couples TRBV5-4 to TRBJ2-5, with no clear D. Trimming cost V 3 bases and J 0 bases, with 12 bases left between them. Germline CDR1 SGHNT, CDR2 YYREEE (reference sequence). The CDR3 length is 15 residues. CDR3 nucleotides: TGTGCCAGCAGCTCCCGACGCCTGTACCAAGAGACCCAGTACTTC. It yields the protein CASSSRRLYQETQYF.

The gene calls are TRBV7-9 and TRBJ2-2; D gene ambiguous. CDR3 length: 15 residues. The germline V gene encodes CDR1 SEHNR and CDR2 FQNEAQ (reference sequence). Trimming cost V 2 bases and J 4 bases, with 11 bases left between them. This CDR3 is CASSLFAIATGELFF. CDR3 DNA sequence: TGTGCCAGCAGCTTATTTGCTATTGCCACCGGGGAGCTGTTTTTT.

The chain uses TRBV19 and TRBJ1-5, with D uncertain. The CDR3 is made up of 14 amino acids. The ends were cut back, 3 bases at V and 7 bases at J, with 13 bases in the middle. The germline V gene has CDR1 LNHDA and CDR2 SQIVND (reference sequence). CDR3 protein: CASSMLGVEQPQHF. The CDR3 DNA sequence: TGTGCCAGTAGTATGTTGGGAGTAGAACAGCCCCAGCATTTT. The full variable domain, rest sourced from reference TRBV19 and TRBJ1-5, is DGGITQSPKYLFRKEGQNVTLSCEQNLNHDAMYWYRQDPGQGLRLIYYSQIVNDFQKGDIAEGYSVSREKKESFPLTVTSAQKNPTAFYLCASSMLGVEQPQHFGDGTRLSIL.

The V and J genes are TRBV2 and TRBJ2-2; 11 nucleotides line up with TRBD1. V lost 10 bases, J lost 4 bases, and 8 bases stayed unmatched. The length of the CDR3 is 15 residues. The germline V gene encodes CDR1 SNHLY and CDR2 FYNNEI. CDR3 loop: CATLKGQGVTGELFF. The CDR3 nucleotides read TGTGCCACCCTAAAGGGACAGGGGGTCACCGGGGAGCTGTTTTTT.

CDR3 amino acids: CASSVAGRGYEQYF. The DNA of the CDR3 is TGTGCCAGCAGCGTAGCTGGCAGGGGCTACGAGCAGTACTTC. The rearrangement joins TRBV9 to TRBJ2-7, with D possibly matching TRBD1 (6 bases). The CDR3 totals 14 residues. Per germline, CDR1 SGDLS and CDR2 YYNGEE. The V end lost 0 bases, the J end lost 3 bases, and 10 bases lay between the germline ends.

V and J are TRBV19 and TRBJ1-1; 7 nucleotides match TRBD1. Germline V gene lookup returns CDR1 LNHDA and CDR2 SQIVND (reference sequence). There are 13 residues in the CDR3. Trimming at V came to 3 bases and at J to 4 bases, leaving 2 bases not matched to a gene. The CDR3 DNA sequence: TGTGCCAGTAGTATGCGGACAGGCACTGAAGCTTTCTTT. Its protein product is CASSMRTGTEAFF.

The chain is built from TRBV5-1 and TRBJ1-4; 9 bases map to TRBD1. From germline, CDR1 is SGHRS and CDR2 YFSETQ. This CDR3 has 14 residues. V lost 5 bases and J lost 8; bases outside the gene matches: 7. The CDR3 DNA reads as TGCGCCAGCAGGTTACAGGGGGCTAGCGAAAAACTGTTTTTT. Encoded protein: CASRLQGASEKLFF.

The V gene is TRBV5-1, the J gene TRBJ2-3; D is unclear. CDR1 and CDR2 from the germline V gene are SGHRS and YFSETQ. The CDR3 is 14 residues long. V lost 4 bases, J lost 0 bases, and 9 bases lay in between. CDR3 in DNA: TGCGCCAGCAGCCATGACACCAGCACAGATACGCAGTATTTT. It yields the protein CASSHDTSTDTQYF.

This chain uses TRBV5-1 with TRBJ1-3; TRBD1 aligns across 8 bases. Trimming removed 2 bases from V and 6 bases from J; junction bases left unmatched: 10. Germline values: CDR1 SGHRS, CDR2 YFSETQ. The CDR3 is 16 amino acids. The CDR3 nucleotides are TGCGCCAGCAGCTTTGCCGGGACAGGCGGAGAAAACACCATATATTTT. The encoded protein is CASSFAGTGGENTIYF.

The chain links TRBV7-3 to TRBJ2-3; 15 nucleotides line up with TRBD2. J lost 10 bases, V lost 5 bases, and 4 bases had no gene match. CDR1 and CDR2 from the germline V gene are SGHTA and FQGTGA. This CDR3 comprises 14 residues. The CDR3 is CASSRTSGRAAQYF. The CDR3 DNA reads TGTGCCAGCAGCCGGACTAGCGGGAGGGCGGCGCAGTATTTT.

CDR3 loop: CASSQVPQPLSPLHF. The CDR3 DNA follows: TGCGCCAGCAGCCAAGTTCCACAGCCCCTTTCACCCCTCCACTTT. This chain connects TRBV4-1 to TRBJ1-6, with D unclear. Trimming shortened V by 1 base and J by 9 bases, and 13 bases separated the two germline ends. The germline V gene encodes CDR1 MGHRA and CDR2 YSYEKL. The CDR3 is 15 amino acids.

The rearrangement links TRBV4-1 to TRBJ2-5; 7 nucleotides align to TRBD1. Germline loops: CDR1 MGHRA, CDR2 YSYEKL. This CDR3 region has 16 residues. V gave up 6 bases and J gave up 4 bases; unmatched junction bases: 14. CDR3 DNA sequence: TGCGCCAGCAGTCAATACGGGACGTCAGGGGGAGAGACCCAGTACTTC. Protein product: CASSQYGTSGGETQYF.

The chain has TRBV28 and TRBJ1-2; D might be TRBD1 (5 bases). Trimming took off 4 bases at V and 4 bases at J, with 13 bases between the two ends. Germline V gene sequence: CDR1 MDHEN, CDR2 SYDVKM. This CDR3 has 14 amino acids. CDR3 sequence reads: CASSWGMEGYGYTF. The CDR3 nucleotides are TGTGCCAGCAGTTGGGGGATGGAGGGCTATGGCTACACCTTC.

The chain carries TRBV7-8 and TRBJ2-1; D gene unclear. Trimming took 1 base from V and 6 from J, leaving 7 bases between them. The CDR3 has 13 residues. The germline V gene encodes CDR1 SGHVS and CDR2 FQNEAQ. The CDR3 sequence is CASSLVRVNEQFF. In nucleotides, the CDR3 is TGTGCCAGCAGCTTAGTAAGAGTCAATGAGCAGTTCTTC.

J is TRBJ2-1 and V is TRBV19; perhaps TRBD1 as D (7 bases). CDR3 length equals 16 residues. Germline lookup yields CDR1 LNHDA and CDR2 SQIVND (reference sequence). V was shortened by 8 bases and J by 6 bases, with 23 bases between the two germline ends. CDR3 bases: TGTGCCAGTGGCGGGGCACACAGGGGACCTTTCAATGAGCAGTTCTTC. Translating it yields CASGGAHRGPFNEQFF.

The chain employs TRBV23-1 and TRBJ1-1, with D perhaps matching TRBD1 (6 bases). TRBV23-1 qualifies as an ORF whose function is uncertain. The germline V and J ends were trimmed by 6 bases and 5 bases, with 16 bases remaining between them. The length of the CDR3 is 14 residues. CDR3 sequence reads: CASSPGRGGTEAFF. The CDR3 DNA sequence: TGCGCCAGCAGCCCCGGAAGGGGGGGGACTGAAGCTTTCTTT.

The V call is TRBV15, the J call TRBJ1-1; 12 bases align to TRBD1. Per germline, CDR1 LNHNV and CDR2 YYDKDF (reference sequence). Trimming removed 5 bases from V and 10 bases from J; junction bases left unmatched: 11. The CDR3 is 15 residues long. The CDR3: CATSRRVGTGGRAFF. The CDR3 coding sequence is TGTGCCACCAGCCGTAGGGTCGGGACAGGGGGCAGAGCTTTCTTT.

This clone was observed a handful of times. The rearrangement uses TRBV7-9 and TRBJ2-1; 11 nucleotides align to TRBD2. The J segment lost 4 bases and the V segment lost 8 bases, leaving 4 bases of the junction unmatched. The germline V gene encodes CDR1 SEHNR and CDR2 FQNEAQ (reference sequence). The CDR3 has 14 amino acids. Here the CDR3 DNA reads TGTGCCAGCCGCGGGACTAGCGGTTACAATGAGCAGTTCTTC. Its translation is CASRGTSGYNEQFF.